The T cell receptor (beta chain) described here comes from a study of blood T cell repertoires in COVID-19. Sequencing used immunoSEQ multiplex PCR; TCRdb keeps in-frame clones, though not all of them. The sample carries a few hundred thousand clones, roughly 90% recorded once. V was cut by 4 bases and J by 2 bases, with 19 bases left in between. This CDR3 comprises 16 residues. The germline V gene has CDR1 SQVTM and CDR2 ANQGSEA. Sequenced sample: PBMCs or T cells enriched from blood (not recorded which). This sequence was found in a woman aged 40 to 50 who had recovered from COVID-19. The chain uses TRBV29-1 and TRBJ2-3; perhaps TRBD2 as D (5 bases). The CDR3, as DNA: TGCAGCGTTGTGACCCTAGCTCGCCTAACCACAGATACGCAGTATTTT. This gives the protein CSVVTLARLTTDTQYF.